Sequencing of this TCR beta chain was carried out in a study of human T cells and chemical hapten exposure. Specified time point: patch test 1, 2 weeks after DPC sensitization. Treatment given: therapeutic diphenylcyclopropenone sensitization with weekly scalp DPC. Germline V gene sequence: CDR1 SEHNR, CDR2 FQNEAQ (reference sequence). The length of the CDR3 is 13 residues. V was trimmed by 5 bases and J by 0 bases, leaving 7 bases between them. Study-wide findings and caveats: Among TCRs, those above 1 in 1000 frequency were unaffected by DPC sensitization. Large CDR3 similarity clusters arose significantly more often from expanded TCRs than from controls.

Single cDNA molecules in the library carried unique molecular identifiers attached during preparation. Via MiXCR, TCRdb re-called the RACE reads, giving one row per CDR3 protein. The sample contains 180,000 or so distinct CDR3 sequences, about 14% of which appear only once. This clonotype has only a few counts. The target antigen is unknown. This receptor was obtained from a woman in her thirties with alopecia areata. Some clones in this sample may be carry-over from other donors' samples. This chain links TRBV7-9 with TRBJ1-1; D remains ambiguous. The sample here was whole blood, taken in connection with sensitization to the hapten diphenylcyclopropenone (DPC). The CDR3 loop reads CASSPSLNTEAFF. In DNA form, the CDR3 reads TGTGCCAGCAGCCCATCATTGAACACTGAAGCTTTCTTT.